The text below deals with one T cell receptor (beta chain). Its matching antigen is unknown. The sample originates from a study of identifying expanded T cells in peripheral blood. Findings of the study overall: Over about two and four weeks, about 15 and 18 clones changed, versus around 1.3 between replicates. Clone count variance between roughly 2-week samples rose with total template count.

CDR1 MNHEY and CDR2 SVGAGI come from the germline V gene. V lost 6 bases to trimming and J lost 9 bases, with 12 bases between them. The CDR3 is 13 residues long. The protocol was immunoSEQ multiplex PCR, while the TCRdb copy is restricted to in-frame clones and leaves out a portion. The repertoire holds more than 80,000 clones, with approximately 88% as singletons. This receptor was obtained from a person aged 18-70 years in good health. V gene TRBV6-5 combines with J gene TRBJ1-6, with D tentatively TRBD1 (6 bases). The sequenced sample consisted of blood. CDR3 nucleotides: TGTGCCAGCAGCCCTAAGGGGGGTTCACCCCTCCACTTT. Its translation is CASSPKGGSPLHF.